This T cell receptor beta chain came from a study of cytomegalovirus exposure and HLA in healthy donors. Study outcomes and limitations: According to a later analysis, TCR clusters from the first cohort tended to co-occur in the 120 or so validation repertoires.

Clones were sequenced by immunoSEQ multiplex PCR, and TCRdb holds only the in-frame ones, with some missing. The data show around 70,000 clones, with nearly 95% seen just once and approximately 1.5% held by the top ten. The germline V gene has CDR1 MNHNS and CDR2 SASEGT. This CDR3 is built from 13 residues. V was trimmed by 5 bases and J by 8 bases, leaving 15 bases between them. As concerns this clone: Its antigen is currently unknown.

The specimen was PBMCs. V and J are TRBV6-1 and TRBJ1-2, with TRBD1 as a possible D gene (6 bases). The TCR originated in a man younger than 35 in good health and CMV-seropositive. As DNA, the CDR3 is TGTGCCAGCAGTCCTCGACAGGTGAGGGGCTACACCTTC. Translation: CASSPRQVRGYTF.